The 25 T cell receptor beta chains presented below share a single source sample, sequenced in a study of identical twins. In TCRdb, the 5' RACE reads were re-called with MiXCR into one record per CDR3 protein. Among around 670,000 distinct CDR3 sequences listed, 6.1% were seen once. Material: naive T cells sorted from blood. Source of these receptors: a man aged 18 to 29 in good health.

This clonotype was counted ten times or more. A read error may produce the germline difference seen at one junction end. CDR3 DNA: TGTGCCAGCAGTTTAGGGACTAGTTCCTACAATGAGCAGTTCTTC. It codes for CASSLGTSSYNEQFF. The chain uses TRBV7-8 and TRBJ2-1; 8 bases line up with TRBD2. Germline CDR1 SGHVS, CDR2 FQNEAQ. This CDR3 has 15 residues.

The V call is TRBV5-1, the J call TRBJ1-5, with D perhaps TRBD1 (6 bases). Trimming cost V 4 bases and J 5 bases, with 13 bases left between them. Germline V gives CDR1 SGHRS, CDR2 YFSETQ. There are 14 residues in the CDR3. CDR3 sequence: CASSRGAGDQPQHF. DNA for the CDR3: TGCGCCAGCAGCCGCGGGGCAGGGGATCAGCCCCAGCATTTT. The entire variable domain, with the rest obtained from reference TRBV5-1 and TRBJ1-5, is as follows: KAGVTQTPRYLIKTRGQQVTLSCSPISGHRSVSWYQQTPGQGLQFLFEYFSETQRNKGNFPGRFSGRQFSNSRSEMNVSTLELGDSALYLCASSRGAGDQPQHFGDGTRLSIL.

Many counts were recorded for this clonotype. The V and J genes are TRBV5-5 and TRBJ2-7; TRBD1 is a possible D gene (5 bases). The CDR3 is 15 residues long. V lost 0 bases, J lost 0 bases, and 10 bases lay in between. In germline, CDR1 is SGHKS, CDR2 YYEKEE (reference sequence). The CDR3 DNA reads TGTGCCAGCAGCTTGGTTTCAGGGTCCTCCTACGAGCAGTACTTC. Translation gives CASSLVSGSSYEQYF.

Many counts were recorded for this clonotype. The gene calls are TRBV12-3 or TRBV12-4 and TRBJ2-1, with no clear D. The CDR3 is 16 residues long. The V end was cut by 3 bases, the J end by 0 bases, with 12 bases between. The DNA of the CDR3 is TGTGCCAGCAGTTTGAGGTCTCCGAGCTCCTACAATGAGCAGTTCTTC. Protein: CASSLRSPSSYNEQFF.

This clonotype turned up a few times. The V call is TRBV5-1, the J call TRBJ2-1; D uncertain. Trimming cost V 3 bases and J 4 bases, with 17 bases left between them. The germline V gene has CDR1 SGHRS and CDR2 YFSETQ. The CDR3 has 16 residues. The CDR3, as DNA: TGCGCCAGCAGCTCAGGAACCACTCTCTTATACAATGAGCAGTTCTTC. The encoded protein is CASSSGTTLLYNEQFF.

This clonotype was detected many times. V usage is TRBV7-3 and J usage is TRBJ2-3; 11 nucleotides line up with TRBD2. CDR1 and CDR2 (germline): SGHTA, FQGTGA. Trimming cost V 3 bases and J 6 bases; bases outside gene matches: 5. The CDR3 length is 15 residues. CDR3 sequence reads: CASSFTSGSGDTQYF. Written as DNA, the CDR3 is TGTGCCAGCAGCTTTACTAGCGGGAGTGGGGATACGCAGTATTTT.

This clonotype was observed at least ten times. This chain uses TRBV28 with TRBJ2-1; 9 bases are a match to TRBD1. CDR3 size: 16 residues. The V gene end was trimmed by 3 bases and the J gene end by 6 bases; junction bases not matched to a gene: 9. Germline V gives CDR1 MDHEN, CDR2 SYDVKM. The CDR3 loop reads CASSFPRQGGGNEQFF. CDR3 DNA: TGTGCCAGCAGTTTTCCCCGACAGGGGGGAGGCAATGAGCAGTTCTTC.

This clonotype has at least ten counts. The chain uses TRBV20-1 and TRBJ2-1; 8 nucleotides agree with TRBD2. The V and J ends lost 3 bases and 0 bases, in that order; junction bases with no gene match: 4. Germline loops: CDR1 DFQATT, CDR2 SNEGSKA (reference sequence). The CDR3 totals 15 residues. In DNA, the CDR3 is TGCAGTGCTAGCCGGGGGGGCGCCTCCTACAATGAGCAGTTCTTC. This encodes CSASRGGASYNEQFF.

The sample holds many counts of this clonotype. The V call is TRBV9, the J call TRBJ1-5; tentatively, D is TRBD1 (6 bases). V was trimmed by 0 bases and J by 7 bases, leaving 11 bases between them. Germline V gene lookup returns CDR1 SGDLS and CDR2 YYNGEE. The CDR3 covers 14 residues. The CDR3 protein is CASSVGQATQPQHF. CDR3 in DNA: TGTGCCAGCAGCGTAGGACAGGCGACCCAGCCCCAGCATTTT.

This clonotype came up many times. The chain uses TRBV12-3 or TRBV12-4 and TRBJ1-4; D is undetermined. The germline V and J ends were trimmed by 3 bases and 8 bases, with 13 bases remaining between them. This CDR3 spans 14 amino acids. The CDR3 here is CASSFGRSDEKLFF. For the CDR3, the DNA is TGTGCCAGCAGTTTCGGCAGGTCTGACGAAAAACTGTTTTTT.

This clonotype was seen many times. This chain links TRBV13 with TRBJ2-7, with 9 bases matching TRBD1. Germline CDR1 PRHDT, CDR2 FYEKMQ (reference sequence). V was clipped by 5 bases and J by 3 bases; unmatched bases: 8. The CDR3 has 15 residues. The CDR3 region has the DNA TGTGCCAGCAGCCCTGGACAGGGGAGAGACTACGAGCAGTACGTC. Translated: CASSPGQGRDYEQYV.

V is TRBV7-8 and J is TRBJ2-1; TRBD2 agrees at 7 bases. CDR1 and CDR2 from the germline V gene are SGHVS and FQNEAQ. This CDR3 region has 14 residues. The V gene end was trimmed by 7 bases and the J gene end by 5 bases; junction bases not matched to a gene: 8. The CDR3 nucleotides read TGTGCCAGCAAACAGCGGGAAACAAACAATGAGCAGTTCTTC. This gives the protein CASKQRETNNEQFF.

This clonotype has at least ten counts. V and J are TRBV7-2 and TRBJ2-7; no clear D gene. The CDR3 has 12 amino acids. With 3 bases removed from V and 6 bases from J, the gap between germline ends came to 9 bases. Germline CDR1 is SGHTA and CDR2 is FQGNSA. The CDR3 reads CASSFYSGEQYV. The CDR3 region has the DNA TGTGCCAGCAGCTTCTACTCAGGCGAGCAGTACGTC.

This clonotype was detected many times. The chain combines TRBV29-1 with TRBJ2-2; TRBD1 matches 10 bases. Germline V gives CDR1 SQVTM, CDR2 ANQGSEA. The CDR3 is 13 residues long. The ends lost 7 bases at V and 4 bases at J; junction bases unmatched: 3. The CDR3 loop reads CSGGQGTTGELFF. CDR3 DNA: TGCAGCGGGGGACAGGGGACCACCGGGGAGCTGTTTTTT.

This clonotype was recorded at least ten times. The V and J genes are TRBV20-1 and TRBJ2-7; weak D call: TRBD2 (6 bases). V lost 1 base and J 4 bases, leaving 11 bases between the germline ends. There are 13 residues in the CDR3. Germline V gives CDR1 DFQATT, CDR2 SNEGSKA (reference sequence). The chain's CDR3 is CSARGLAIYEQYF. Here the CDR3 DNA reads TGCAGTGCTAGAGGTCTAGCGATTTACGAGCAGTACTTC.

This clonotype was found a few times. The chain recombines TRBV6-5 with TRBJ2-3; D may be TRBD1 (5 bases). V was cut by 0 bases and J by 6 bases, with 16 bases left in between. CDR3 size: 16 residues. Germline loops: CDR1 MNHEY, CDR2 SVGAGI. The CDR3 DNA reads TGTGCCAGCAGTTACTCGGGGCAGGGATCGTTGGATACGCAGTATTTT. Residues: CASSYSGQGSLDTQYF.

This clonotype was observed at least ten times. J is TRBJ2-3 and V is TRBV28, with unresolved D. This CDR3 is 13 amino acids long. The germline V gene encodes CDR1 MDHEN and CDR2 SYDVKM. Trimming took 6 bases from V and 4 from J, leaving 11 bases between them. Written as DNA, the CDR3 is TGTGCCAGCAGCACTCCAGACCCAGATACGCAGTATTTT. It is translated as CASSTPDPDTQYF.

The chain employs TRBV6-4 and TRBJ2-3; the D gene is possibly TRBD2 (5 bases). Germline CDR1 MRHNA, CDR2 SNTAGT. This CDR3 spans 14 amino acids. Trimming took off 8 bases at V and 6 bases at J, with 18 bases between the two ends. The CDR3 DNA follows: TGTGCCAGCGCCCCTACCCTGGGAGCCGATACGCAGTATTTT. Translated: CASAPTLGADTQYF.

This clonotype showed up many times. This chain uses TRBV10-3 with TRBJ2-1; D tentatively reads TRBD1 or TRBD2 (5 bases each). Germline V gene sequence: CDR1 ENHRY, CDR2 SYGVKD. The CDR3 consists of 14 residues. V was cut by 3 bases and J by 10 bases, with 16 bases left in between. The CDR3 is CAISEPGARDEQFF. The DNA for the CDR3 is TGTGCCATCAGTGAACCCGGGGCTCGAGACGAGCAGTTCTTC.

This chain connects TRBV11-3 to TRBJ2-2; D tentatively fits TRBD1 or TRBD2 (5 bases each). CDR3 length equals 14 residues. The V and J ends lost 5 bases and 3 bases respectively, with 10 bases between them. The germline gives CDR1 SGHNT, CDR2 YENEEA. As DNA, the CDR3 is TGTGCCAGCAGCCCCCGGGGACACACCGGGGAGCTGTTTTTT. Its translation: CASSPRGHTGELFF.

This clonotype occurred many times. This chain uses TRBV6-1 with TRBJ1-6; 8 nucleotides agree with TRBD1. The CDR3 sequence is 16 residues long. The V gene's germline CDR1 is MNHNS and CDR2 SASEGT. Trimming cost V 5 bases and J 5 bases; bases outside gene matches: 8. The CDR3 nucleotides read TGTGCCAGCAGTAAACAGGGGGTTACAAATAATTCACCCCTCCACTTT. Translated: CASSKQGVTNNSPLHF.

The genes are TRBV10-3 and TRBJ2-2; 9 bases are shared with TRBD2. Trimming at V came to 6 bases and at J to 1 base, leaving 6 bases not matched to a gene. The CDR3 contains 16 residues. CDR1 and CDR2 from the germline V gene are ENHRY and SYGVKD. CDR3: CAISRGLAVNTGELFF. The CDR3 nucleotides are TGTGCCATCAGCCGGGGACTAGCTGTGAACACCGGGGAGCTGTTTTTT.

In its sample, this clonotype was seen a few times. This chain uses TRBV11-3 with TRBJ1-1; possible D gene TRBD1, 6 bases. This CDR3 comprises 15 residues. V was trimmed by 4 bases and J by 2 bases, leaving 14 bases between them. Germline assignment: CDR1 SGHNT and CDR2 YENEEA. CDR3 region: CASSSLQGVNTEAFF. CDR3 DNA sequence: TGTGCCAGCAGCTCGCTACAGGGAGTTAACACTGAAGCTTTCTTT.

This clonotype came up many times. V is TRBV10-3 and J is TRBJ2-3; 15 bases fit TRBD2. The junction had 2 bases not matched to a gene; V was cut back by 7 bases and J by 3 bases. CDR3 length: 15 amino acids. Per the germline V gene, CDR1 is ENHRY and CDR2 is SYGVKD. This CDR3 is CAITGLAGGTDTQYF. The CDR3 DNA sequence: TGTGCCATCACCGGACTAGCGGGAGGGACAGATACGCAGTATTTT.

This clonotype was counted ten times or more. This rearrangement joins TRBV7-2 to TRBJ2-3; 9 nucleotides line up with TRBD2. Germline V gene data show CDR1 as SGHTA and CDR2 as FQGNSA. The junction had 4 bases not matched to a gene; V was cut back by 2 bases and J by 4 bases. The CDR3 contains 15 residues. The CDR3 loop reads CASSLSAGGPDTQYF. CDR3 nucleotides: TGTGCCAGCAGCTTATCGGCGGGAGGGCCAGATACGCAGTATTTT.